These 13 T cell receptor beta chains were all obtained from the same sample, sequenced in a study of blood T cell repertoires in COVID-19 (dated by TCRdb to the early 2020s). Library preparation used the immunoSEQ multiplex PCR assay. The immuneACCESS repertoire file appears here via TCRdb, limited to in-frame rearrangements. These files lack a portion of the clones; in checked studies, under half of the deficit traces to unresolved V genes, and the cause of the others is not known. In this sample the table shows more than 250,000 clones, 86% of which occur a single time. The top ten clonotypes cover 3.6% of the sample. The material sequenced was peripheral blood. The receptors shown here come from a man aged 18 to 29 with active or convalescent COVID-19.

The CDR3 DNA sequence: TGTGCCAGCAGCTTGGTCACCGGGACAGGGAACACTGAAGCTTTCTTT. Its translation is CASSLVTGTGNTEAFF. The chain employs TRBV5-8 and TRBJ1-1; 8 bases align to TRBD1. CDR1 is SGHTS, CDR2 YDEGEE, per germline. This CDR3 spans 16 amino acids. Trimming took 0 bases from V and 1 from J; bases not matched to a gene: 5.

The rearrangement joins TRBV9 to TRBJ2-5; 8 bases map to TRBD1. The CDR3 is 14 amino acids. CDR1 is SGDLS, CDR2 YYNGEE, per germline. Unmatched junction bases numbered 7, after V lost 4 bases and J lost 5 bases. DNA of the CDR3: TGTGCCAGCAGCCCAGAGGACAGGGTGGAGACCCAGTACTTC. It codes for CASSPEDRVETQYF.

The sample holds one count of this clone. The CDR3, as DNA: TGTGCCAGCGGCCGACCGCGAGGGGAGCAGTACTTC. Protein sequence: CASGRPRGEQYF. This rearrangement joins TRBV12-3 or TRBV12-4 to TRBJ2-7, with D possibly being TRBD2 (5 bases). The V gene lost 8 bases and the J gene lost 7 bases, with 15 bases spanning the gap. CDR3 length: 12 residues.

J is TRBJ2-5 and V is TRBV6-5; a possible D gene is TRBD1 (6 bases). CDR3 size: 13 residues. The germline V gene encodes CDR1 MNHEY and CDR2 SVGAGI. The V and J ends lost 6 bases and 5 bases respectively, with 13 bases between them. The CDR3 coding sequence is TGTGCCAGCAGCCAGGGGCGCTGGGAGACCCAGTACTTC. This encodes CASSQGRWETQYF.

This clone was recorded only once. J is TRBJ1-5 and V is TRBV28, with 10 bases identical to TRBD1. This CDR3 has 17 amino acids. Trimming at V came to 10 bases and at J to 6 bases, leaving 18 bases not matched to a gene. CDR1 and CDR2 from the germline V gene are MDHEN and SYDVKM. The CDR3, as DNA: TGTGCCACCCGCGGGGCTCTGGGGACAGGGGCCGCTCAGCCCCAGCATTTT. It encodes CATRGALGTGAAQPQHF.

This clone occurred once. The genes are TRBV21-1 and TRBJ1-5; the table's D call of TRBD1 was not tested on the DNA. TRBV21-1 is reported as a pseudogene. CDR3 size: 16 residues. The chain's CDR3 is CARKLKGQSKDQPQHF. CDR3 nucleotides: TGTGCCAGAAAACTTAAGGGACAGTCGAAGGATCAGCCCCAGCATTTT.

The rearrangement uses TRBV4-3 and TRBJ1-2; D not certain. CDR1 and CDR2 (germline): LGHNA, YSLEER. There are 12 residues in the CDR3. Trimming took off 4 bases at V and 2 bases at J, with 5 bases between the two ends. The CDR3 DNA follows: TGCGCCAGCAGCCCCGGGAACTATGGCTACACCTTC. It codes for CASSPGNYGYTF.

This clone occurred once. CDR3 region: CASTSEGLSYNSPLHF. CDR3 in DNA: TGTGCCTCAACCTCGGAGGGGCTCTCCTATAATTCACCCCTCCACTTT. This chain joins TRBV11-2 and TRBJ1-6, with D maybe TRBD1 (5 bases). Germline V gene sequence: CDR1 SGHAT, CDR2 FQNNGV. The CDR3 sequence is 16 residues long. V lost 11 bases and J 0 bases, leaving 17 bases between the germline ends.

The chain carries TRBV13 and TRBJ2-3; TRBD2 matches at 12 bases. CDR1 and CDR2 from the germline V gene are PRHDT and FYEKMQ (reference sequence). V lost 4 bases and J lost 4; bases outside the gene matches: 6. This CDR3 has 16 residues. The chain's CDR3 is CASSSETSGRPDTQYF. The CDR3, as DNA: TGTGCCAGCAGCTCAGAGACTAGCGGGAGACCAGATACGCAGTATTTT.

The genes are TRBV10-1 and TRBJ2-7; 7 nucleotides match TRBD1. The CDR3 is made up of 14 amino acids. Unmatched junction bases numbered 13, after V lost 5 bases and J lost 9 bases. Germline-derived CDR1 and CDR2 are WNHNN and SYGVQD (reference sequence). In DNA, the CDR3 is TGCGCCAGCAGTCCCCCGGGACAGTATTTTGGGCAGTACTTC. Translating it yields CASSPPGQYFGQYF.

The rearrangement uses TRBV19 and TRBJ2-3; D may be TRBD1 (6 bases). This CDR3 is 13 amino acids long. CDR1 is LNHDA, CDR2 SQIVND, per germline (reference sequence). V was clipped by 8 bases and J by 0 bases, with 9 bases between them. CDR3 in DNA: TGTGCCAGTTGCGGACAGAGCACAGATACGCAGTATTTT. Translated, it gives CASCGQSTDTQYF.

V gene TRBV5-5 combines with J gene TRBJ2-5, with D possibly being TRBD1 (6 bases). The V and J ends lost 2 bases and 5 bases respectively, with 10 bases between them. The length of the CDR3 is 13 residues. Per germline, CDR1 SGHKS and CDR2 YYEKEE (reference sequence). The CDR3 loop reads CASSFPGDETQYF. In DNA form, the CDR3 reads TGTGCCAGCAGCTTCCCAGGGGATGAGACCCAGTACTTC. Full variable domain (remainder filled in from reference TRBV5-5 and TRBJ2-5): DAGVTQSPTHLIKTRGQQVTLRCSPISGHKSVSWYQQVLGQGPQFIFQYYEKEERGRGNFPDRFSARQFPNYSSELNVNALLLGDSALYLCASSFPGDETQYFGPGTRLLVL.

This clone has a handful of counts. This chain's CDR3 is CASSSPGGANTGELFF. DNA of the CDR3: TGTGCCAGCAGCTCCCCTGGAGGCGCGAACACCGGGGAGCTGTTTTTT. The chain carries TRBV9 and TRBJ2-2, with D possibly matching TRBD2 (5 bases). The V end was cut by 4 bases, the J end by 0 bases, with 13 bases between. CDR1 SGDLS and CDR2 YYNGEE come from the germline V gene. CDR3 length equals 16 residues.